This passage covers 31 T cell receptor beta chains from one sample sequenced in a study of regulatory and conventional T cells in RAG deficiency (dated 2017 in TCRdb). Library prep was done by the immunoSEQ multiplex PCR assay. TCRdb's version of the immuneACCESS table is confined to in-frame rearrangements and falls short of the full clone set. An unresolved V gene accounts for under half of the shortfall where checked; the remainder is of unknown origin. This sample gives some 7,300 clones in total; roughly 82% of them show up just once. The top ten clonotypes cover over 10% of the sample. Another study also made use of these data, one on regulatory T cells. The second study's paper adds: The multiplex PCR relied on 52 forward TRBV primers and 13 reverse TRBJ primers, and amplification bias was corrected through assay-based and computational methods.

The sample comprised CD8+ T cells sorted from blood. The receptor set was obtained from a human donor in good health.

The CDR3 DNA follows: TGTGCCAGCAGTTACCTAGGAGGAACCGGGGAGCTGTTTTTT. Its protein product is CASSYLGGTGELFF. The chain recombines TRBV27 with TRBJ2-2; TRBD2 might be the D (5 bases). Trimming removed 4 bases at V and 5 bases at J, with 11 bases between. CDR1 is MNHEY and CDR2 is SMNVEV in the germline V gene (reference sequence). The CDR3 sequence is 14 residues long.

The genes are TRBV30 and TRBJ2-3; the match to TRBD1 covers 10 bases. V lost 3 bases, J lost 2 bases, and 20 bases stayed unmatched. This CDR3 comprises 20 residues. Germline assignment: CDR1 GTSNPN and CDR2 SVGIG (reference sequence). Here the CDR3 reads CAWRKGKGQGPHPVTDTQYF. CDR3 bases: TGTGCCTGGAGAAAGGGAAAGGGACAGGGGCCCCACCCAGTCACAGATACGCAGTATTTT.

This clone has just one count. V gene TRBV2 combines with J gene TRBJ2-5; TRBD2 matches 8 bases. The CDR3 loop spans 20 amino acids. The trim removed 3 bases at V and 5 bases at J, leaving 23 bases unmatched. Germline lookup yields CDR1 SNHLY and CDR2 FYNNEI. CDR3 loop: CASSEDYLRSGGILGETQYF. The DNA for the CDR3 is TGTGCCAGCAGTGAGGATTATCTACGGAGCGGGGGAATCCTCGGGGAGACCCAGTACTTC.

J is TRBJ2-4 and V is TRBV19, with D possibly matching TRBD1 (5 bases). CDR1 and CDR2 (germline): LNHDA, SQIVND (reference sequence). Trimming took 8 bases from V and 8 from J, leaving 10 bases between them. This CDR3 comprises 11 residues. The CDR3 bases are TGTGCCAGTCGGACAACGGACATTCAGTACTTC. Its protein is CASRTTDIQYF.

This clone was seen once. This chain connects TRBV11-1 to TRBJ2-7; no reliable D call. The CDR3 has 12 amino acids. The germline gives CDR1 SGHAT, CDR2 FQDESV (reference sequence). V was clipped by 2 bases and J by 1 base, with 3 bases between them. The CDR3 DNA reads as TGTGCCAGCAGCTTACGGTCCTACGAGCAGTACTTC. As protein: CASSLRSYEQYF.

The V gene is TRBV25-1, the J gene TRBJ2-1, with 10 bases matching TRBD2. There are 18 residues in the CDR3. The germline V gene has CDR1 MGHDK and CDR2 SYGVNS. Trimming at V came to 3 bases and at J to 2 bases, leaving 10 bases not matched to a gene. CDR3 region: CASSDWSSGGGTYNEQFF. Written as DNA, the CDR3 is TGTGCCAGCAGTGATTGGTCTAGCGGGGGCGGAACCTACAATGAGCAGTTCTTC.

The genes are TRBV5-6 and TRBJ2-3; the match to TRBD2 covers 9 bases. The CDR3 consists of 17 residues. Germline V gene sequence: CDR1 SGHDT, CDR2 YYEEEE. The V segment lost 4 bases and the J segment 0 bases; nucleotides outside the gene matches: 9. The CDR3 nucleotides are TGTGCCAGCAGCCAATCTAGCGGGGAAATTAGCACAGATACGCAGTATTTT. Encoded protein: CASSQSSGEISTDTQYF.

This chain connects TRBV7-6 to TRBJ2-7, with TRBD2 matching 14 bases. The CDR3 length is 19 residues. From germline, CDR1 is SGHVS and CDR2 FNYEAQ. Trimming took 5 bases from V and 5 from J; bases not matched to a gene: 17. CDR3 region: CASSPEPGLAGVNLHEQYF. CDR3 nucleotide sequence: TGTGCCAGCAGCCCAGAACCGGGACTAGCGGGGGTGAACCTCCACGAGCAGTACTTC.

This clone was detected a few times. V usage is TRBV10-3 and J usage is TRBJ2-7; weak D call: TRBD1 (5 bases). Trimming pared 0 bases from V and 2 bases from J, leaving 5 bases between. Per germline, CDR1 ENHRY and CDR2 SYGVKD. CDR3 length equals 13 residues. CDR3 DNA sequence: TGTGCCATCAGTGAGTCGACAGCCTACGAGCAGTACTTC. It codes for CAISESTAYEQYF.

The gene calls are TRBV9 and TRBJ1-1; no reliable D call. The CDR3 runs 12 residues. The germline CDR1 and CDR2 sequences are SGDLS and YYNGEE. The V gene lost 0 bases and the J gene lost 6 bases, with 6 bases spanning the gap. CDR3 in amino acids: CASSVEGSEAFF. CDR3 coding DNA: TGTGCCAGCAGCGTAGAGGGCTCTGAAGCTTTCTTT.

The V and J genes are TRBV9 and TRBJ2-1, with D tentatively TRBD1 (5 bases). CDR1 and CDR2 from the germline V gene are SGDLS and YYNGEE. Trimming pared 1 base from V and 4 bases from J, leaving 6 bases between. This CDR3 is built from 13 residues. The CDR3 coding sequence is TGTGCCAGCAGCGTACAGGGTTACAATGAGCAGTTCTTC. Translated, it gives CASSVQGYNEQFF.

The genes are TRBV4-1 and TRBJ1-6; D is uncertain. The CDR3 extends over 17 amino acids. CDR1 and CDR2 from the germline V gene are MGHRA and YSYEKL. V was cut by 0 bases and J by 7 bases, with 16 bases left in between. As DNA, the CDR3 is TGCGCCAGCAGCCAAGACCACCTGGGCAGAAGGAATTCACCCCTCCACTTT. This gives the protein CASSQDHLGRRNSPLHF.

V is TRBV13 and J is TRBJ2-2; perhaps D is TRBD1 or TRBD2 (5 bases each). V lost 2 bases and J 6 bases, leaving 16 bases between the germline ends. Germline V lookup: CDR1 PRHDT, CDR2 FYEKMQ (reference sequence). The CDR3 is 16 residues long. The CDR3 sequence: CASSLKGQGDAGELFF. In nucleotides, the CDR3 is TGTGCCAGCAGCTTAAAAGGGCAGGGAGACGCCGGGGAGCTGTTTTTT.

The rearrangement links TRBV5-1 to TRBJ1-1; perhaps TRBD1 as D (5 bases). The V end was cut by 0 bases, the J end by 3 bases, with 15 bases between. The CDR3 has 16 residues. Germline assignment: CDR1 SGHRS and CDR2 YFSETQ. CDR3 coding DNA: TGCGCCAGCAGCTTGGGGACATTGATACCCGACACTGAAGCTTTCTTT. Translated: CASSLGTLIPDTEAFF. Full variable domain (outside the CDR3, taken from reference TRBV5-1 and TRBJ1-1): KAGVTQTPRYLIKTRGQQVTLSCSPISGHRSVSWYQQTPGQGLQFLFEYFSETQRNKGNFPGRFSGRQFSNSRSEMNVSTLELGDSALYLCASSLGTLIPDTEAFFGQGTRLTVV.

This chain joins TRBV6-6 and TRBJ2-2; 7 nucleotides line up with TRBD2. Germline CDR1 is MNHNY and CDR2 is SVGAGI (reference sequence). This CDR3 comprises 15 residues. Trimming removed 4 bases from V and 3 bases from J; junction bases left unmatched: 5. CDR3 sequence reads: CASSLVAGDTGELFF. In nucleotides, the CDR3 is TGTGCCAGCAGTTTAGTGGCGGGGGACACCGGGGAGCTGTTTTTT.

This chain joins TRBV19 and TRBJ2-3; D gene uncertain. From germline, CDR1 is LNHDA and CDR2 SQIVND (reference sequence). There are 13 residues in the CDR3. Trimming removed 4 bases from V and 0 bases from J, with 5 bases in between. CDR3 sequence: CASSKYSTDTQYF. The CDR3 nucleotides read TGTGCCAGTAGTAAATATAGCACAGATACGCAGTATTTT.

The chain has TRBV5-1 and TRBJ2-7; D is undetermined. Deletions cut 0 bases from V and 4 bases from J, with 5 bases between. The germline CDR1 and CDR2 sequences are SGHRS and YFSETQ. There are 12 residues in the CDR3. The CDR3 here is CASSLEPYEQYF. DNA for the CDR3: TGCGCCAGCAGCTTGGAGCCTTACGAGCAGTACTTC.

The chain couples TRBV10-2 to TRBJ2-7; a weak D match, TRBD1 (6 bases). V was cut by 1 base and J by 7 bases, with 11 bases left in between. CDR1 and CDR2 from the germline V gene are WSHSY and SAAADI. The CDR3 has 13 residues. The CDR3 DNA follows: TGCGCCAGCAGTGAGTTACAGGGTGAAGAGCAGTACTTC. It is translated as CASSELQGEEQYF.

In the case of this clone: This CDR3 fails to terminate in the conserved phenylalanine or tryptophan, so it likely reflects a read error. No DNA is shown, since the ends of the CDR3 on it are uncertain; the CDR3 is the one TCRdb lists. This chain links TRBV2 with TRBJ2-3; the table's TRBD2 call for D was not verified on the DNA. The CDR3 is 12 amino acids in total, end residues counted. The germline gives CDR1 SNHLY, CDR2 FYNNEI. CDR3 amino acids: CASSEVERGGKI.

The chain couples TRBV9 to TRBJ2-5, with 10 positions matching TRBD2. Germline CDR1 SGDLS, CDR2 YYNGEE. Losses at the gene ends were 3 bases for V and 5 bases for J; bases not matched to a gene: 7. The CDR3 consists of 15 residues. The CDR3 protein is CASSGSGGAEETQYF. The CDR3 DNA is TGTGCCAGCAGCGGAAGCGGGGGGGCGGAGGAGACCCAGTACTTC.

The chain couples TRBV5-6 to TRBJ2-1; no clear D. The CDR3 is 12 residues long. The germline gives CDR1 SGHDT, CDR2 YYEEEE. The V end lost 0 bases, the J end lost 6 bases, and 4 bases lay between the germline ends. The CDR3 DNA reads TGTGCCAGCAGCTTGGCCCTCAATGAGCAGTTCTTC. It encodes CASSLALNEQFF.

The V call is TRBV4-1, the J call TRBJ2-7; 8 bases are shared with TRBD1. From germline, CDR1 is MGHRA and CDR2 YSYEKL. There are 15 residues in the CDR3. With V trimmed by 0 bases and J by 6 bases, 7 bases remained unmatched. The CDR3 nucleotides are TGCGCCAGCAGCCAAGATCTGCAGGGGGCTAGCGAGCAGTACTTC. The encoded protein is CASSQDLQGASEQYF.

This rearrangement joins TRBV25-1 to TRBJ2-7; D call uncertain. CDR1 and CDR2 (germline): MGHDK, SYGVNS. The CDR3 totals 12 residues. The V end was cut by 0 bases, the J end by 12 bases, with 12 bases between. This CDR3 reads CASSEYDPPMYF. The CDR3 DNA reads as TGTGCCAGCAGTGAATACGACCCTCCTATGTACTTC.

V usage is TRBV5-5 and J usage is TRBJ2-5; TRBD2 aligns across 7 bases. The germline V gene encodes CDR1 SGHKS and CDR2 YYEKEE (reference sequence). This CDR3 is 14 amino acids long. V lost 0 bases, J lost 5 bases, and 4 bases stayed unmatched. The CDR3 is CASSLGWEGETQYF. In DNA, the CDR3 is TGTGCCAGCAGCTTGGGTTGGGAGGGGGAGACCCAGTACTTC.

Points on this clone: Its ends do not fully match the called genes, so a read error is possible. The chain recombines TRBV5-1 with TRBJ2-7; D is perhaps TRBD1 (6 bases). The CDR3 runs to 14 residues. Germline V gene lookup returns CDR1 SGHRS and CDR2 YFSETQ. CDR3 sequence: CASSKGQSSYEQYF. In nucleotides, the CDR3 is TGTGCCAGCAGCAAAGGACAGAGCTCCTACGAGCAGTACTTC.

This clone was seen only once. The chain links TRBV4-3 to TRBJ1-2; TRBD1 aligns across 8 bases. V shed 4 bases and J 5 bases; nucleotides not matched to a gene: 9. The germline V gene has CDR1 LGHNA and CDR2 YSLEER. The CDR3 extends over 15 amino acids. The CDR3 spells CASSPSDRAEYGYTF. DNA for the CDR3: TGCGCCAGCAGCCCCTCGGACAGGGCAGAGTATGGCTACACCTTC.

The V and J genes are TRBV29-1 and TRBJ2-1; 10 bases match TRBD1. CDR1 is SQVTM, CDR2 ANQGSEA, per germline. The CDR3 is 14 residues long. Germline trimming cut 6 bases from V and 5 bases from J; bases unmatched to any gene: 7. The CDR3 DNA reads TGCAGCGTCGTCCGGGACAGGGGCGACAATGAGCAGTTCTTC. Translated: CSVVRDRGDNEQFF.

This chain links TRBV10-3 with TRBJ1-2; weak D call: TRBD1 (5 bases). Trimming pared 7 bases from V and 7 bases from J, leaving 16 bases between. Per germline, CDR1 ENHRY and CDR2 SYGVKD. The CDR3 has 13 amino acids. Here the CDR3 reads CAITLDPGGGYTF. CDR3 DNA: TGTGCCATCACCCTGGACCCTGGGGGTGGCTACACCTTC.

The J gene is TRBJ2-7, the V gene TRBV19, with a possible D match to TRBD2 (6 bases). The CDR3 covers 14 residues. V lost 1 base to trimming and J lost 2 bases, with 9 bases between them. The germline V gene has CDR1 LNHDA and CDR2 SQIVND (reference sequence). The CDR3 region has the DNA TGTGCCAGTAGTATAGGTTGGGGGGCCTACGAGCAGTACTTC. Translating gives CASSIGWGAYEQYF.

The chain employs TRBV19 and TRBJ1-6, with a tentative D call TRBD1 (6 bases). CDR3 size: 14 residues. The germline V gene has CDR1 LNHDA and CDR2 SQIVND (reference sequence). V was pared by 3 bases and J by 10 bases, with 13 bases between. Written as DNA, the CDR3 is TGTGCCAGTAGTATGGGGGGCCCGAGGTCACCCCTCCACTTT. Translation gives CASSMGGPRSPLHF. The complete variable domain, with remaining parts taken from reference TRBV19 and TRBJ1-6, reads DGGITQSPKYLFRKEGQNVTLSCEQNLNHDAMYWYRQDPGQGLRLIYYSQIVNDFQKGDIAEGYSVSREKKESFPLTVTSAQKNPTAFYLCASSMGGPRSPLHFGNGTRLTVT.

The V and J genes are TRBV5-3 and TRBJ1-1; 7 bases align to TRBD1. TRBV5-3 is an ORF for which the function is uncertain. This CDR3 is built from 18 residues. V shed 4 bases, J shed 4 bases, and the junction held 19 bases outside the gene matches. The CDR3 coding sequence is TGTGCCAGAAGCAGGGGCCGTCGGGACAGCCTGGCGCGCACTGAAGCTTTCTTT. Its translation: CARSRGRRDSLARTEAFF.